These 32 T cell receptor beta chains were all obtained from the same sample, sequenced in a study of tumor-infiltrating lymphocytes in primary liver carcinoma. Priming with a constant-region primer yielded TCR beta cDNA from 400 to 550 ng total RNA. Library construction for TCR beta comprised three nested multiplex PCR rounds performed with slightly modified ARM-PCR. Running 9 to 10 cycles apiece, the first two PCR rounds relied on TRBV1-TRBV30 forward primers together with a C-beta reverse primer. One entry per CDR3 protein, called by TCRdb with MiXCR from the multiplex PCR reads. The table records 250,000 to 400,000 distinct CDR3 sequences, about 60% of them present only once. Out of unsorted whole blood came the blood RNA, and germline DNA was extracted as well. Sequenced material: peripheral blood. The receptors were sampled from a man in his forties with primary liver carcinoma and hepatitis B virus infection.

This clonotype has a count of ten or more. A junction boundary mismatches the germline segment, possibly from a read error. The rearrangement joins TRBV10-3 to TRBJ2-2, with D possibly TRBD2 on 5 matching bases. Germline V gives CDR1 ENHRY, CDR2 SYGVKD. The CDR3 extends over 15 amino acids. CDR3 amino acids: CAIEGGPTNAGELFF. The CDR3 nucleotides read TGTGCCATCGAAGGAGGTCCCACGAACGCCGGGGAGCTGTTTTTT.

This chain links TRBV11-2 with TRBJ2-7; 8 nucleotides align to TRBD2. CDR3 length equals 16 residues. After removal of 10 bases from V and 3 bases from J, the junction contained 17 bases not matched to a gene. Germline V gene sequence: CDR1 SGHAT, CDR2 FQNNGV. For the CDR3, the DNA is TGTGCCAACTGCTCCCCCACTAGCGGACGGAACTACGAGCAGTACTTC. This encodes CANCSPTSGRNYEQYF.

V gene TRBV5-6 combines with J gene TRBJ2-7; no reliable D call. Germline lookup yields CDR1 SGHDT and CDR2 YYEEEE. The CDR3 spans 13 residues. The V and J ends lost 0 bases and 3 bases respectively, with 7 bases between them. The CDR3 DNA is TGTGCCAGCAGCTTGGTCGCCAACTACGAGCAGTACTTC. Protein: CASSLVANYEQYF. The full variable domain, in which reference TRBV5-6 and TRBJ2-7 provide the parts outside the CDR3, is DAGVTQSPTHLIKTRGQQVTLRCSPKSGHDTVSWYQQALGQGPQFIFQYYEEEERQRGNFPDRFSGHQFPNYSSELNVNALLLGDSALYLCASSLVANYEQYFGPGTRLTVT.

As concerns this clonotype: One junction end does not reproduce the germline sequence, and a read error may be involved. The chain uses TRBV4-2 and TRBJ1-3; D unresolved. The germline gives CDR1 LGHNA, CDR2 YNFKEQ. This CDR3 is built from 18 residues. The chain's CDR3 is CASSQNRPTVNSENTIYF. The DNA for the CDR3 is TGCGCCAGCAGCCAAAACCGGCCGACCGTTAACTCTGAAAACACCATATATTTT.

Notes on this clonotype: The CDR3 does not end in the conserved phenylalanine or tryptophan, so this is likely a read error. V gene TRBV11-2 combines with J gene TRBJ2-1; D tentatively reads TRBD1 or TRBD2 (5 bases each). Trimming removed 5 bases from V and 8 bases from J, with 16 bases in between. The germline CDR1 and CDR2 sequences are SGHAT and FQNNGV. The CDR3 has 14 amino acids. The CDR3 reads CASSLSAVGDEQFL. The CDR3 DNA sequence: TGTGCCAGCAGCCTATCCGCGGTGGGGGATGAGCAGTTCCTC.

Of note for this clonotype: Germline and junction disagree at one end, which may indicate a read error. The chain uses TRBV5-1 and TRBJ2-1; possibly TRBD2 for D (6 bases). There are 15 residues in the CDR3. CDR1 and CDR2 (germline): SGHRS, YFSETQ. The CDR3 bases are TGCGCCAGCAGCTTGTACGGGAGCAACTACAATGGGCAGTTCTTC. Amino acids: CASSLYGSNYNGQFF.

To note about this clonotype: Since a much larger clone is just one base distant, this may be a read error. The V gene is TRBV4-1, the J gene TRBJ2-3; TRBD2 matches 10 bases. From germline, CDR1 is MGHRA and CDR2 YSYEKL. The CDR3 loop spans 17 amino acids. V lost 4 bases, J lost 6 bases, and 13 bases stayed unmatched. The CDR3 reads CASSRAQAGGPSDTQYF. In nucleotides, the CDR3 is TGCGCCAGCAGCCGAGCACAAGCGGGAGGGCCCTCGGATACGCAGTATTTT.

The gene calls are TRBV11-2 and TRBJ2-3, with TRBD2 matching over 7 bases. This CDR3 is built from 19 residues. The V gene's germline CDR1 is SGHAT and CDR2 FQNNGV. The V gene end was trimmed by 1 base and the J gene end by 4 bases; junction bases not matched to a gene: 17. CDR3 loop: CASSLVLAGEYPSADTQYF. In DNA form, the CDR3 reads TGTGCCAGCAGCTTAGTCCTGGCGGGAGAGTATCCTAGTGCAGATACGCAGTATTTT. Full variable domain (outside the CDR3, taken from reference TRBV11-2 and TRBJ2-3): EAGVAQSPRYKIIEKRQSVAFWCNPISGHATLYWYQQILGQGPKLLIQFQNNGVVDDSQLPKDRFSAERLKGVDSTLKIQPAKLEDSAVYLCASSLVLAGEYPSADTQYFGPGTRLTVL.

This clonotype appeared once. It may be a read error: a sequence one base away is much more abundant. The chain recombines TRBV29-1 with TRBJ1-1; D perhaps matches TRBD1 (5 bases). The germline CDR1 and CDR2 sequences are SQVTM and ANQGSEA. The CDR3 has 11 amino acids. In nucleotides, the CDR3 is TGCAGCGTTGGGCGGGGGACTGGAGCTTTCTTT. The encoded protein is CSVGRGTGAFF.

This clonotype is a singleton in its sample. A much larger clone lies a single base off, so this may be a read error. V usage is TRBV29-1 and J usage is TRBJ2-2; TRBD2 matches 7 bases. V shed 8 bases, J shed 3 bases, and the junction held 9 bases outside the gene matches. The CDR3 loop spans 14 amino acids. Germline V gene lookup returns CDR1 SQVTM and CDR2 ANQGSEA. This CDR3 is CSIGGDFHTGELFF. As DNA, the CDR3 is TGCAGCATTGGGGGGGACTTCCACACCGGGGAGCTGTTTTTT.

This clonotype occurred many times. V gene TRBV6-2 or TRBV6-3 combines with J gene TRBJ1-5; a possible D gene is TRBD1 (5 bases). Germline assignment: CDR1 MNHEY and CDR2 SVGEGT. The CDR3 sequence is 16 residues long. The V and J ends lost 7 bases and 6 bases respectively, with 22 bases between them. This CDR3 is CASTNWDPPMVQPQHF. Here the CDR3 DNA reads TGTGCCAGCACTAACTGGGACCCACCGATGGTTCAGCCCCAGCATTTT.

In its sample, this clonotype was seen many times. The chain carries TRBV10-3 and TRBJ2-3, with 7 bases lining up with TRBD1. With V trimmed by 6 bases and J by 3 bases, 6 bases remained unmatched. CDR1 is ENHRY and CDR2 is SYGVKD in the germline V gene. CDR3 length equals 14 residues. CDR3 amino acids: CAIRQGSGTDTQYF. As DNA, the CDR3 is TGTGCCATCAGACAGGGGTCGGGTACAGATACGCAGTATTTT.

On this clonotype itself: This may be a read error, as it is one base from a much larger clone. J is TRBJ2-4 and V is TRBV4-1; 8 nucleotides line up with TRBD2. The junction had 13 bases not matched to a gene; V was cut back by 1 base and J by 5 bases. The CDR3 length is 18 residues. Germline V gene lookup returns CDR1 MGHRA and CDR2 YSYEKL. In nucleotides, the CDR3 is TGCGCCAGCAGCCAAGTGGGGTCGGGGGGGGGAGGCCAAAACATTCAGTACTTC. Its translation is CASSQVGSGGGGQNIQYF.

This clonotype has ten or more counts. V usage is TRBV28 and J usage is TRBJ1-1; weak D call: TRBD1 (6 bases). Germline V gene data show CDR1 as MDHEN and CDR2 as SYDVKM. Trimming stripped 8 bases from V and 8 bases from J, with 24 bases between. There are 15 residues in the CDR3. The CDR3 region has the DNA TGTGCCAGCTCACCCCGGGGGCACTACACTGTGGAAGCTTTCTTT. It codes for CASSPRGHYTVEAFF.

As for this clonotype: No conserved phenylalanine or tryptophan is present at the end of the CDR3, so a read error is the likely explanation. The chain joins TRBV29-1 to TRBJ1-1, with D possibly matching TRBD1 (5 bases). Trimming stripped 3 bases from V and 11 bases from J, with 16 bases between. The CDR3 runs 12 residues. The germline gives CDR1 SQVTM, CDR2 ANQGSEA. CDR3 protein: CSVDEGPREAFY. The CDR3 DNA sequence: TGCAGCGTTGACGAGGGTCCCAGGGAGGCTTTCTAT.

With regard to this clonotype: With a much larger clone just one base away, this may be a read error. V gene TRBV12-3 or TRBV12-4 combines with J gene TRBJ2-7; either TRBD1 or TRBD2 may fit D (7 bases each). This CDR3 comprises 13 residues. V was cut by 5 bases and J by 11 bases, with 19 bases left in between. The CDR3 here is CASSQGGISEKYF. The CDR3 DNA is TGTGCCAGCAGTCAGGGGGGGATTTCGGAGAAGTACTTC.

As for this clonotype: A much larger clone sits a single nucleotide away, making a read error possible. V and J are TRBV4-1 and TRBJ2-7, with D uncertain. The V and J ends lost 0 bases and 5 bases respectively, with 11 bases between them. CDR3 size: 14 residues. From germline, CDR1 is MGHRA and CDR2 YSYEKL. As DNA, the CDR3 is TGCGCCAGCAGCCAAGACTCCTCCTTGGACGAGCAGTACTTC. Encoded protein: CASSQDSSLDEQYF.

Points on this clonotype: A much more abundant neighbour one base away suggests this may be a read error. The chain links TRBV5-4 to TRBJ2-5; maybe TRBD1 (5 bases). The CDR3 totals 13 residues. Trimming cost V 2 bases and J 9 bases, with 14 bases left between them. The germline V gene encodes CDR1 SGHNT and CDR2 YYREEE (reference sequence). The CDR3: CASSFDSRWAQYF. In nucleotides, the CDR3 is TGTGCCAGCAGCTTCGACAGCCGATGGGCCCAGTACTTC.

In this sample, this clonotype turned up once. This sequence may be a read error, since a much larger clone differs from it by one base. V usage is TRBV6-1 and J usage is TRBJ1-2, with 9 bases aligning to TRBD1. CDR1 and CDR2 from the germline V gene are MNHNS and SASEGT. The CDR3 has 15 residues. Here the CDR3 reads CGSIPRTGVSGGYTF. CDR3 coding DNA: TGTGGCAGCATCCCCCGGACAGGGGTTAGTGGTGGCTACACCTTC.

This clonotype was seen ten or more times. The gene calls are TRBV10-3 and TRBJ2-5; D perhaps matches TRBD2 (6 bases). CDR3 length: 14 amino acids. Trimming left V 2 bases short and J 8 bases short, with 15 bases between. Germline CDR1 ENHRY, CDR2 SYGVKD. The CDR3, as DNA: TGTGCCATCAGTGAGGGACTACTTAAGAGAACCCAGTACTTC. Translated: CAISEGLLKRTQYF.

This clonotype has just a few counts. The rearrangement uses TRBV30 and TRBJ2-1; 9 bases fit TRBD1. Germline V gene sequence: CDR1 GTSNPN, CDR2 SVGIG (reference sequence). The CDR3 totals 17 residues. Trimming took 3 bases from V and 4 from J; bases not matched to a gene: 13. This CDR3 reads CAWSPKRDRGRYNEQFF. As DNA, the CDR3 is TGTGCCTGGAGCCCAAAGAGAGACAGGGGGAGGTACAATGAGCAGTTCTTC.

A note on this clonotype: A read error is possible here, since a much larger clone lies one base away. The conserved closing phenylalanine or tryptophan is absent in this CDR3, likely reflecting a read error. The chain uses TRBV30 and TRBJ2-1, with D possibly being TRBD2 (6 bases). CDR3 length: 12 residues. The germline gives CDR1 GTSNPN, CDR2 SVGIG (reference sequence). V was trimmed by 8 bases and J by 6 bases, leaving 14 bases between them. CDR3 amino acids: CALWGVGNEQFL. DNA of the CDR3: TGTGCCCTATGGGGGGTTGGCAATGAGCAGTTCTTA.

A note on this clonotype: Possible read error: a much larger clone is one base away. Without the conserved terminal phenylalanine or tryptophan, this CDR3 likely stems from a read error. The chain is built from TRBV12-3 or TRBV12-4 and TRBJ1-6; D remains ambiguous. The CDR3 contains 13 residues. The V end lost 5 bases, the J end lost 7 bases, and 9 bases lay between the germline ends. The CDR3, as DNA: TGTGCCAGCAGTGCAGGAAGGAATTCACCCCTCCACTGT. It yields the protein CASSAGRNSPLHC.

This clonotype occurred many times. V usage is TRBV4-2 and J usage is TRBJ2-3; the match to TRBD2 covers 9 bases. V trimming: 0 bases; J trimming: 9 bases; junction bases outside the gene matches: 10. Germline CDR1 reads LGHNA; CDR2 reads YNFKEQ. The CDR3 is 16 residues long. This chain's CDR3 is CASSQDLPSGKETQYF. CDR3 sequence (DNA): TGTGCCAGCAGCCAAGACCTCCCTAGCGGGAAGGAGACGCAGTATTTT.

This clonotype was counted a single time. Mismatch with germline at one junction end may stem from a read error. V is TRBV28 and J is TRBJ1-1; D possibly corresponds to TRBD1 (5 bases). This CDR3 region has 12 residues. Germline V gene data show CDR1 as MDHEN and CDR2 as SYDVKM. CDR3 loop: CASSAGGTEASF. CDR3 in DNA: TGTGCCAGCAGCGCCGGGGGGACTGAAGCTTCCTTT.

This clonotype was picked up many times. The V gene is TRBV4-3, the J gene TRBJ2-5; 7 bases map to TRBD1. Germline trimming cut 4 bases from V and 2 bases from J; bases unmatched to any gene: 7. The CDR3 runs 15 residues. Germline-derived CDR1 and CDR2 are LGHNA and YSLEER. CDR3 nucleotide sequence: TGCGCCAGCAGCCGATCGGGACAGACACAAGAGACCCAGTACTTC. Translating gives CASSRSGQTQETQYF.

V usage is TRBV5-1 and J usage is TRBJ2-5; D is unclear. The CDR3 extends over 15 amino acids. Germline loops: CDR1 SGHRS, CDR2 YFSETQ. V was trimmed by 0 bases and J by 1 base, leaving 10 bases between them. The CDR3 bases are TGCGCCAGCAGCTTGGGAGCCCTCCGCCAAGAGACCCAGTACTTC. Its translation: CASSLGALRQETQYF.

The chain is built from TRBV28 and TRBJ2-5, with a tentative D call TRBD2 (6 bases). The ends were cut back, 10 bases at V and 9 bases at J, with 27 bases in the middle. The CDR3 length is 15 residues. Germline CDR1 and CDR2: MDHEN and SYDVKM. DNA for the CDR3: TGTGCCATCCGTTCCTGGACTAACCCGATTCAGGCCCAGTACTTC. It encodes CAIRSWTNPIQAQYF.

The chain has TRBV10-1 and TRBJ2-6; D may be TRBD2 (5 bases). Germline loops: CDR1 WNHNN, CDR2 SYGVQD (reference sequence). V was clipped by 10 bases and J by 4 bases, with 20 bases between them. The CDR3 covers 16 residues. The CDR3 here is CATPAGSETGANVLTF. CDR3 DNA: TGCGCCACCCCTGCGGGTAGCGAAACAGGGGCCAACGTCCTGACTTTC.

In the case of this clonotype: With a much larger clone just one base away, this may be a read error. V is TRBV12-3 or TRBV12-4 and J is TRBJ1-3; a possible D gene is TRBD1 (6 bases). This CDR3 is 14 amino acids long. CDR3 sequence (DNA): TGTGCCAGCAGGACAGGAATCTCTGGAAACACCGTATATTTT. Protein sequence: CASRTGISGNTVYF.

The V gene is TRBV11-2, the J gene TRBJ2-2; D is possibly TRBD1 (6 bases). The CDR3 consists of 15 residues. From germline, CDR1 is SGHAT and CDR2 FQNNGV. CDR3 coding DNA: TGTGAGAGCAGCTCGGGACATCCGAACACCGGGGAGCTGTTTTTT. Translated: CESSSGHPNTGELFF.

To note about this clonotype: The germline gene is not matched at one end of the junction; a read error may be the cause. The chain combines TRBV6-5 with TRBJ2-1, with D possibly being TRBD1 (5 bases). CDR1 and CDR2 from the germline V gene are MNHEY and SVGAGI. CDR3 size: 14 residues. For the CDR3, the DNA is TGTGCCAGCAGTTACGGGGCTGGATACAATGAGCTGTTCTTC. Translated: CASSYGAGYNELFF.